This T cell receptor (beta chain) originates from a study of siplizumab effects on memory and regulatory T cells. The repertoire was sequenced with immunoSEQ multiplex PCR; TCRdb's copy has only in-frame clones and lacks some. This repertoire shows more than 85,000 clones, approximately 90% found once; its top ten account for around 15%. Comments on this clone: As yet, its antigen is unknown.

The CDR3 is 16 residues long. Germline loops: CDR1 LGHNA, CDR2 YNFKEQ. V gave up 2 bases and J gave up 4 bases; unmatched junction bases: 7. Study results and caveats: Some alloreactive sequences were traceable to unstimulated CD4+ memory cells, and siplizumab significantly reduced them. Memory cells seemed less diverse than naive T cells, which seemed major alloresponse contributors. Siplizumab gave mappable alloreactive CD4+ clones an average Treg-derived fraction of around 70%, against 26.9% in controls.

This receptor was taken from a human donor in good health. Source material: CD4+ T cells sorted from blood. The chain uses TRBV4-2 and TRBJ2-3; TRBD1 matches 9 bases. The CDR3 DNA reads TGTGCCAGCAGCCAAAACAGGGGGCAGTGGCCAGATACGCAGTATTTT. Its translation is CASSQNRGQWPDTQYF.